The T cell receptor (beta chain) under discussion was sequenced for a study of T cell responses to AZD1222 COVID-19 vaccine (dated by TCRdb to about 2021). In terms of the full investigation: A total of approximately 230 trial participants underwent TCR sequencing, of whom about 210 received two doses of AZD1222 and about 25 received two doses of the MenACWY control vaccine. Trial participants were enrolled into age subgroups of 18-55, 56-69 and 70-plus years, which contained approximately 150, 28 and 58 TCR-sequenced participants, respectively. What the study reported, not specific to this receptor: Only 5 to 7 AZD1222 recipients were SARS-CoV-2 seropositive at baseline, limiting conclusions about previously exposed vaccinees. Most participants were white British and females outnumbered males, and the authors suggested that clonal diversity may have been underestimated. Because no samples from the day 14 peak response were available, repertoires could be characterized only after the peak T cell response. In the small 56-69-year group, the increase in depth fell short of significance, most likely because of low power. CD4 TCRs associated with the vaccine covered the entire spike protein, and the dominant responses were in regions 160-218 and 743-854. After two AZD1222 doses, spike-specific TCR breadth and depth were significantly higher than at day 0 and than in MenACWY recipients. Epitopes outside the regions mutated in the B.1.351 and B.1.1.7 variants were reportedly recognized by nearly half of the unique spike-specific TCRs.

In light of the paper, this sample's time point label describes: about 28 days (+/-7) after the second vaccine dose. AZD1222 recipients whose second dose came at about 4 weeks and those whose second dose came at about 12 weeks were combined into one group, since spike-specific TCR depth and breadth did not differ between the two schedules. Vaccinee samples came from UK trials COV001 and COV002, including a single-blind randomized controlled phase 2/3 trial of AZD1222 (ChAdOx1 nCoV-19) in healthy adults. For TCRbeta chain sequencing, PBMC samples from trial participants were taken at day 0 and at day 28 after the second dose. As regards this clone: The specificity of this receptor is unknown. No base-level quality is on record; no much larger clone is a single base apart.

The CDR3 regions of human TCRbeta chains were analyzed by immunosequencing. In the source study's methods: Repertoire TCRs were checked for matches against a reference library of SARS-CoV-2-specific TCRs that had been generated using the MIRA antigen-specificity platform. Breadth meant the fraction of unique TCRs that were SARS-CoV-2-associated, whereas depth meant the fraction of total T cells that were SARS-CoV-2-associated. Each spike-specific TCR was assigned to its reactive spike region and to a CD4 or CD8 class using the MIRA data. Log10-transformed breadth and depth values were compared by one-way ANOVA with Sidak's multiple comparisons tests. The table was pulled from immuneACCESS by TCRdb, which kept in-frame rearrangements only. Such tables lose some clones; where checked, under half of the loss comes from unresolved V genes, and the rest has no known cause. That table supplies the V and J calls and clone size; D and trimming were determined from the DNA. In all, the sample holds around 87,000 clones, and roughly nine tenths of those were seen once. Less than 3% of the sample belongs to the ten largest clones.

CDR1 and CDR2 (MRHNA, SNTAGT) derive from the germline V gene. The CDR3 spans 13 residues, from the cysteine through the phenylalanine. CDR3 DNA is the only sequence kept; it has 39 bases, read in frame from the first base. After removal of 6 bases from V and 6 bases from J, the junction retains 5 bases not matched to a gene. The sequence is built from TRBV6-4 and TRBJ1-5, and TRBD1 aligns with 7 junction nucleotides. The source of this sequence is an adult who received the AZD1222 COVID-19 vaccine. The source material was peripheral blood, sampled 28 days after the second AZD1222 dose. The DNA sequence is as follows: TGTGCCAGCAGAGACAGGGCCACTCAGCCCCAGCATTTT. Translated, it reads CASRDRATQPQHF.